These 24 T cell receptor beta chains share one sample of origin, sequenced in a study of cytomegalovirus exposure and HLA in healthy donors. This PCR relied on a set of 60 Vbeta primers and 13 Jbeta primers. Assay: immunoSEQ multiplex PCR; the TCRdb copy retains only in-frame clones and omits some. Of 100,000 or so clones in the sample, under 80% were seen once. What was sequenced was PBMCs. The receptors come from a woman under 40 in good health and CMV-seronegative.

The genes are TRBV7-2 and TRBJ1-5; D may be TRBD1 (6 bases). This CDR3 has 15 residues. Trimming removed 3 bases at V and 4 bases at J, with 13 bases between. Germline CDR1 SGHTA, CDR2 FQGNSA. DNA for the CDR3: TGTGCCAGCAGCTTCGAGGCAGGGGAGAATCAGCCCCAGCATTTT. This translates into CASSFEAGENQPQHF.

This clone was seen a few times. The genes are TRBV5-5 and TRBJ2-1; the D gene is possibly TRBD2 (6 bases). The CDR3 has 16 amino acids. V lost 0 bases and J 0 bases, leaving 10 bases between the germline ends. Germline CDR1 and CDR2: SGHKS and YYEKEE (reference sequence). CDR3 region: CASSLVGLSSYNEQFF. In DNA form, the CDR3 reads TGTGCCAGCAGCTTGGTCGGACTATCCTCCTACAATGAGCAGTTCTTC. Variable domain in full (rest from reference TRBV5-5 and TRBJ2-1): DAGVTQSPTHLIKTRGQQVTLRCSPISGHKSVSWYQQVLGQGPQFIFQYYEKEERGRGNFPDRFSARQFPNYSSELNVNALLLGDSALYLCASSLVGLSSYNEQFFGPGTRLTVL.

This chain links TRBV7-3 with TRBJ2-1, with D unclear. CDR3 length: 15 amino acids. In germline, CDR1 is SGHTA, CDR2 FQGTGA. V dropped 2 bases and J dropped 6 bases, with 14 bases sitting between them. CDR3 nucleotide sequence: TGTGCCAGCAGCTTATCCCCCGCGTTGGTCAATGAGCAGTTCTTC. Protein: CASSLSPALVNEQFF.

The CDR3 sequence: CASSLTGGHTEAFF. In DNA form, the CDR3 reads TGCGCCAGCAGCTTGACAGGGGGCCACACTGAAGCTTTCTTT. The chain uses TRBV5-1 and TRBJ1-1, with 9 bases lining up with TRBD1. The V segment lost 1 base and the J segment 3 bases; nucleotides outside the gene matches: 1. CDR1 and CDR2 (germline): SGHRS, YFSETQ. The CDR3 loop spans 14 amino acids.

The gene calls are TRBV5-1 and TRBJ2-5, with D possibly TRBD2 on 7 matching bases. V was pared by 5 bases and J by 3 bases, with 20 bases between. The CDR3 contains 16 residues. Germline V gene sequence: CDR1 SGHRS, CDR2 YFSETQ. CDR3 coding DNA: TGCGCCAGCAGTTTGCCCCGGCGGGGGCTAGAAGAGACCCAGTACTTC. Amino acid sequence: CASSLPRRGLEETQYF. The whole variable domain, remainder taken from reference TRBV5-1 and TRBJ2-5, is KAGVTQTPRYLIKTRGQQVTLSCSPISGHRSVSWYQQTPGQGLQFLFEYFSETQRNKGNFPGRFSGRQFSNSRSEMNVSTLELGDSALYLCASSLPRRGLEETQYFGPGTRLLVL.

The chain joins TRBV28 to TRBJ1-1; tentative D call: TRBD1 (5 bases). The V gene lost 7 bases and the J gene lost 3 bases, with 15 bases spanning the gap. CDR3 length: 14 residues. Germline values: CDR1 MDHEN, CDR2 SYDVKM. CDR3 bases: TGTGCCAGCATTACCTCAGGGCCCCACACTGAAGCTTTCTTT. Protein: CASITSGPHTEAFF. The complete variable domain, with remaining parts taken from reference TRBV28 and TRBJ1-1, reads DVKVTQSSRYLVKRTGEKVFLECVQDMDHENMFWYRQDPGLGLRLIYFSYDVKMKEKGDIPEGYSVSREKKERFSLILESASTNQTSMYLCASITSGPHTEAFFGQGTRLTVV.

The CDR3 nucleotides are TGTGCTAGTGGTTTGGGTCAGGGAGGCACTGAAGCTTTCTTT. Protein product: CASGLGQGGTEAFF. The chain recombines TRBV12-5 with TRBJ1-1, with D maybe TRBD1 (5 bases). V gave up 1 base and J gave up 4 bases, with 10 bases separating them. CDR3 length equals 14 residues. Looked up from germline, CDR1 is LGHNT and CDR2 is FRNRAP. Supplemented by reference TRBV12-5 and TRBJ1-1, the full variable domain reads DARVTQTPRHKVTEMGQEVTMRCQPILGHNTVFWYRQTMMQGLELLAYFRNRAPLDDSGMPKDRFSAEMPDATLATLKIQPSEPRDSAVYFCASGLGQGGTEAFFGQGTRLTVV.

The chain recombines TRBV6-5 with TRBJ2-7; 8 bases align to TRBD1. The CDR3 sequence is 16 residues long. The V and J ends lost 2 bases and 3 bases, in that order; junction bases with no gene match: 9. Germline values: CDR1 MNHEY, CDR2 SVGAGI. The CDR3 DNA follows: TGTGCCAGCAGTTACGAAAGGTCGGGGACAGGCTACGAGCAGTACTTC. As protein: CASSYERSGTGYEQYF.

The rearrangement uses TRBV7-8 and TRBJ2-1; D is perhaps TRBD2 (6 bases). V was shortened by 0 bases and J by 9 bases, with 15 bases between the two germline ends. Germline CDR1 is SGHVS and CDR2 is FQNEAQ. This CDR3 is built from 15 residues. The CDR3 sequence is CASSLARREGREQFF. CDR3 nucleotide sequence: TGTGCCAGCAGCTTAGCGAGGCGGGAAGGCCGTGAGCAGTTCTTC.

With regard to this clone: This CDR3 is also generated by other DNA sequences in the sample. CDR3 coding DNA: TGTGCCAGCAGTCCAACAGGGGACACTGAAGCTTTCTTT. It translates to CASSPTGDTEAFF. This rearrangement joins TRBV7-9 to TRBJ1-1; TRBD1 matches at 7 bases. This CDR3 is built from 13 residues. V lost 6 bases and J lost 3; bases outside the gene matches: 4. The V gene's germline CDR1 is SEHNR and CDR2 FQNEAQ (reference sequence).

This rearrangement joins TRBV30 to TRBJ2-5, with a tentative D call TRBD1 (6 bases). V lost 2 bases, J lost 7 bases, and 14 bases lay in between. In germline, CDR1 is GTSNPN, CDR2 SVGIG (reference sequence). The CDR3 spans 13 residues. The CDR3 coding sequence is TGTGCCTGGAGTCCTTCTAGGGGGAGGACCCAGTACTTC. Translating it yields CAWSPSRGRTQYF.

The chain is built from TRBV6-5 and TRBJ2-7; 11 bases fit TRBD2. The junction had 4 bases not matched to a gene; V was cut back by 5 bases and J by 4 bases. CDR1 and CDR2 (germline): MNHEY, SVGAGI. This CDR3 has 14 residues. The CDR3 sequence: CASSISGGGYEQYF. Here the CDR3 DNA reads TGTGCCAGCAGTATTAGCGGGGGGGGATACGAGCAGTACTTC.

The V and J genes are TRBV6-1 and TRBJ1-1; D perhaps matches TRBD1 (5 bases). Trimming removed 7 bases at V and 1 base at J, with 10 bases between. Germline V gene data show CDR1 as MNHNS and CDR2 as SASEGT. This CDR3 region has 13 residues. CDR3 in amino acids: CASTGQGNTEAFF. The CDR3 DNA reads as TGTGCCAGCACCGGGCAGGGGAACACTGAAGCTTTCTTT.

The rearrangement joins TRBV28 to TRBJ1-4; D ambiguous. The CDR3 runs 15 residues. Per germline, CDR1 MDHEN and CDR2 SYDVKM. Between the trimmed V and J ends, which lost 1 base and 8 bases, there was a span of 14 bases. This CDR3 reads CASSLSGVSGEKLFF. The CDR3 nucleotides read TGTGCCAGCAGTTTATCTGGGGTATCGGGAGAAAAACTGTTTTTT. Variable domain in full (rest from reference TRBV28 and TRBJ1-4): DVKVTQSSRYLVKRTGEKVFLECVQDMDHENMFWYRQDPGLGLRLIYFSYDVKMKEKGDIPEGYSVSREKKERFSLILESASTNQTSMYLCASSLSGVSGEKLFFGSGTQLSVL.

The chain has TRBV7-9 and TRBJ1-5, with 7 positions matching TRBD1. Trimming removed 6 bases from V and 2 bases from J; junction bases left unmatched: 10. Germline assignment: CDR1 SEHNR and CDR2 FQNEAQ (reference sequence). The CDR3 length is 16 residues. The CDR3 nucleotides read TGTGCCAGCAGTTCAAGTTCCACAGGGGGCAATCAGCCCCAGCATTTT. This translates into CASSSSSTGGNQPQHF.

This rearrangement joins TRBV5-1 to TRBJ1-1; no reliable D call. The CDR3 runs to 13 residues. Germline V CDR1 and CDR2: SGHRS, YFSETQ. The V gene lost 6 bases and the J gene lost 5 bases, with 14 bases spanning the gap. CDR3 coding DNA: TGCGCCAGCACCCGTCCAGGCTGGACTGAAGCTTTCTTT. Its translation: CASTRPGWTEAFF.

The chain recombines TRBV6-6 with TRBJ2-7, with 10 bases aligning to TRBD2. The germline gives CDR1 MNHNY, CDR2 SVGAGI (reference sequence). V gave up 5 bases and J gave up 4 bases; unmatched junction bases: 8. The length of the CDR3 is 15 residues. CDR3 DNA: TGTGCCAGCAGTCCTCCTCTAGCGGGAGTATACGAGCAGTACTTC. It codes for CASSPPLAGVYEQYF.

The chain has TRBV5-1 and TRBJ1-2; 7 nucleotides align to TRBD1. The CDR3 has 14 residues. The V gene's germline CDR1 is SGHRS and CDR2 YFSETQ. V lost 4 bases to trimming and J lost 4 bases; unmatched junction nucleotides: 7. The CDR3 is CASSQGTEFYGYTF. CDR3 DNA: TGCGCCAGCAGCCAGGGGACAGAATTCTATGGCTACACCTTC.

The chain combines TRBV12-5 with TRBJ2-1; D gene uncertain. The ends were cut back, 1 base at V and 4 bases at J, with 8 bases in the middle. The CDR3 totals 14 residues. Germline values: CDR1 LGHNT, CDR2 FRNRAP. The CDR3 loop is CASGLDNRYNEQFF. As DNA, the CDR3 is TGTGCTAGTGGTTTGGATAACAGATACAATGAGCAGTTCTTC.

The chain carries TRBV5-1 and TRBJ1-4; 11 nucleotides match TRBD1. Losses at the gene ends were 7 bases for V and 8 bases for J; bases not matched to a gene: 7. The length of the CDR3 is 14 residues. Germline V gene data show CDR1 as SGHRS and CDR2 as YFSETQ. The CDR3 DNA is TGCGCCAGCTCTGGACAGGGGGCAGGAGAAAAACTGTTTTTT. Translation: CASSGQGAGEKLFF.

The chain has TRBV14 and TRBJ1-1; 7 bases agree with TRBD1. In germline, CDR1 is SGHDN, CDR2 FVKESK. Trimming removed 1 base from V and 9 bases from J; junction bases left unmatched: 5. This CDR3 spans 13 amino acids. CDR3 nucleotide sequence: TGTGCCAGCAGCCAAGCACGAGGGGGCCAAGCTTTCTTT. This translates into CASSQARGGQAFF. The complete variable domain, with remaining parts taken from reference TRBV14 and TRBJ1-1, reads EAGVTQFPSHSVIEKGQTVTLRCDPISGHDNLYWYRRVMGKEIKFLLHFVKESKQDESGMPNNRFLAERTGGTYSTLKVQPAELEDSGVYFCASSQARGGQAFFGQGTRLTVV.

The chain has TRBV11-2 and TRBJ2-5; 16 positions match TRBD2. The CDR3 totals 13 residues. From germline, CDR1 is SGHAT and CDR2 FQNNGV. CDR3 amino acids: CAGLAGGRKTQYF. The DNA of the CDR3 is TGTGCGGGACTAGCGGGGGGGCGAAAGACCCAGTACTTC.

This chain joins TRBV4-3 and TRBJ2-7, with TRBD2 identical over 9 bases. The CDR3 is 15 residues long. The V gene's germline CDR1 is LGHNA and CDR2 YSLEER. Germline trimming cut 1 base from V and 2 bases from J; bases unmatched to any gene: 3. CDR3 coding DNA: TGCGCCAGCAGCCAAGGGGGACTAGCCGCCTACGAGCAGTACTTC. Amino acids: CASSQGGLAAYEQYF.

The rearrangement links TRBV4-2 to TRBJ2-5, with TRBD1 matching 11 bases. The germline CDR1 and CDR2 sequences are LGHNA and YNFKEQ. Trimming cost V 2 bases and J 1 base; bases outside gene matches: 12. This CDR3 has 19 residues. CDR3: CASSQTTTGTGGLQETQYF. In DNA form, the CDR3 reads TGTGCCAGCAGCCAAACAACAACCGGGACAGGGGGACTCCAAGAGACCCAGTACTTC.